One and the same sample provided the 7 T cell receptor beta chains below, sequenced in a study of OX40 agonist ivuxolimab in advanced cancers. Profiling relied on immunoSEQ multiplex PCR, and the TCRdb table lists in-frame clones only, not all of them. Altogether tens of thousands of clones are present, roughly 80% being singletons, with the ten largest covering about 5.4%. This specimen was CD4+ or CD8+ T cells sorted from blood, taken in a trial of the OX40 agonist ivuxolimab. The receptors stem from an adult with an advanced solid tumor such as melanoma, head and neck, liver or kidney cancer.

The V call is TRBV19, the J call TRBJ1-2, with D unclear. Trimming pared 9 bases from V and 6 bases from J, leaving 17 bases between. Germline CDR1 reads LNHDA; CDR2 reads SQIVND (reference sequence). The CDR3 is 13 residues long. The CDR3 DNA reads TGTGCCAGCGCCCCGAAAGACGGTCATGGCTACACCTTC. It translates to CASAPKDGHGYTF.

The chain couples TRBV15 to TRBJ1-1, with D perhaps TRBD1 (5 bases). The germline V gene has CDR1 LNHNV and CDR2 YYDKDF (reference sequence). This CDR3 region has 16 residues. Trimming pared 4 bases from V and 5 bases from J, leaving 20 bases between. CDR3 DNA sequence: TGTGCCACCAGCAAAACCGGGACCCACATCGGGACTGAAGCTTTCTTT. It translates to CATSKTGTHIGTEAFF.

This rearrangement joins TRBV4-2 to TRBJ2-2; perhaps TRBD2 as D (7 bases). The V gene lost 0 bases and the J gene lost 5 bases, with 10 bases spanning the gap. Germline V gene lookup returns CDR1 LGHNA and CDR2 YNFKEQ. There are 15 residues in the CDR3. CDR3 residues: CASSQDRGLTGELFF. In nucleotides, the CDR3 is TGTGCCAGCAGCCAAGACAGGGGACTAACCGGGGAGCTGTTTTTT.

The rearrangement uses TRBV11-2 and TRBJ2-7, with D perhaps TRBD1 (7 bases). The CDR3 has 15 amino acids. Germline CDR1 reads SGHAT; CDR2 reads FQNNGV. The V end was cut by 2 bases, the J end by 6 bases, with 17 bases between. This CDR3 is CASSLWRDRSLEQYF. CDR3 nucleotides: TGTGCCAGCAGCTTATGGCGGGACAGATCGCTCGAGCAGTACTTC.

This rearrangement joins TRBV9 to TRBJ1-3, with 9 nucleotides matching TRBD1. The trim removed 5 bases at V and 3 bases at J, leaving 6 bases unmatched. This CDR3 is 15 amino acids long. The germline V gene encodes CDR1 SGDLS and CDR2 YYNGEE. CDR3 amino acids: CASSEQGALGNTIYF. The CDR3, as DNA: TGTGCCAGCAGTGAACAGGGGGCACTTGGAAACACCATATATTTT.

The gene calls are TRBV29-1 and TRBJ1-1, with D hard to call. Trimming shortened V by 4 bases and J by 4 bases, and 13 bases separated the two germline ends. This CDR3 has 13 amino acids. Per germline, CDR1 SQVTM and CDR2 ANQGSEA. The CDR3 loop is CSVVGPVGTEAFF. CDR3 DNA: TGCAGCGTTGTGGGCCCGGTGGGCACTGAAGCTTTCTTT.

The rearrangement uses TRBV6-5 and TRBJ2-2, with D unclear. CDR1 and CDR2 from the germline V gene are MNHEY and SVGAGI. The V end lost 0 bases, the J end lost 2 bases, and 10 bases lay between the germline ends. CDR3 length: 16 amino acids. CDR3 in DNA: TGTGCCAGCAGTTACTCGAGACAAAAAAACACCGGGGAGCTGTTTTTT. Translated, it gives CASSYSRQKNTGELFF.